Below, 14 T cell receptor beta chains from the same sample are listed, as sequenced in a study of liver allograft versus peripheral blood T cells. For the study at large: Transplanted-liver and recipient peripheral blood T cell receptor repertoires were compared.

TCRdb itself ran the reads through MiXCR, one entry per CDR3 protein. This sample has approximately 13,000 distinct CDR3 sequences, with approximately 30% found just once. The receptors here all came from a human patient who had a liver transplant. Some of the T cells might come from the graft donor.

Written as DNA, the CDR3 is TGTGCCAGCAGCTTATTGAGTGTGGGGGCCACAGATACGCAGTATTTT. The encoded protein is CASSLLSVGATDTQYF. This chain joins TRBV7-3 and TRBJ2-3; possibly TRBD1 for D (6 bases). The CDR3 sequence is 16 residues long. Germline values: CDR1 SGHTA, CDR2 FQGTGA. The V end was cut by 2 bases, the J end by 2 bases, with 14 bases between. The full variable domain, its missing parts supplied by reference TRBV7-3 and TRBJ2-3, is GAGVSQTPSNKVTEKGKYVELRCDPISGHTALYWYRQSLGQGPEFLIYFQGTGAADDSGLPNDRFFAVRPEGSVSTLKIQRTERGDSAVYLCASSLLSVGATDTQYFGPGTRLTVL.

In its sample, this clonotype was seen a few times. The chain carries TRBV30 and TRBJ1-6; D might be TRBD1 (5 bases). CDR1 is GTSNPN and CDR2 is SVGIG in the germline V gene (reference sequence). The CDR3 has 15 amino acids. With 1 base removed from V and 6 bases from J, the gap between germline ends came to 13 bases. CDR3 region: CAWSGAGTSNSPLHF. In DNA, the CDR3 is TGTGCCTGGAGTGGCGCTGGGACCTCTAATTCACCCCTCCACTTT.

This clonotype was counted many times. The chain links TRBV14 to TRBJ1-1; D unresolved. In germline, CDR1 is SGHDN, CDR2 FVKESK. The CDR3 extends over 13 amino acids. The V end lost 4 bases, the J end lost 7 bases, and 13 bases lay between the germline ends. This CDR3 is CASSPRRSSEAFF. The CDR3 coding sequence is TGTGCCAGCAGCCCCCGGAGGAGCAGTGAAGCTTTCTTT. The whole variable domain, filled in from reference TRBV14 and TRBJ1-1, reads EAGVTQFPSHSVIEKGQTVTLRCDPISGHDNLYWYRRVMGKEIKFLLHFVKESKQDESGMPNNRFLAERTGGTYSTLKVQPAELEDSGVYFCASSPRRSSEAFFGQGTRLTVV.

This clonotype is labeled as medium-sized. The CDR3 is CASVRAGGWIMGGYTF. The CDR3 region has the DNA TGTGCCAGCGTCCGGGCGGGGGGATGGATCATGGGAGGCTACACCTTC. The V and J genes are TRBV6-6 and TRBJ1-2, with D perhaps TRBD1 (5 bases). Germline V CDR1 and CDR2: MNHNY, SVGAGI (reference sequence). The CDR3 contains 16 residues. V was clipped by 8 bases and J by 8 bases, with 27 bases between them.

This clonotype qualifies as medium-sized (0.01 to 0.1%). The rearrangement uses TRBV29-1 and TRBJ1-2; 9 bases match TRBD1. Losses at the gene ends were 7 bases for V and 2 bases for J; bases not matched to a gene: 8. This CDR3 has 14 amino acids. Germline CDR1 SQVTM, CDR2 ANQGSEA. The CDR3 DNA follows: TGCAGCGCTGCGGGACAGGGAACAAACTATGGCTACACCTTC. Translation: CSAAGQGTNYGYTF.

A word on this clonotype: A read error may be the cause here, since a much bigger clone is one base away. CDR3 coding DNA: TGTGCCATCAGTCTTCCGGACAGTTACATCACAGATACGCAGTATTTT. This translates into CAISLPDSYITDTQYF. V and J are TRBV10-3 and TRBJ2-3; possibly TRBD1 for D (6 bases). Trimming took off 5 bases at V and 2 bases at J, with 17 bases between the two ends. Germline values: CDR1 ENHRY, CDR2 SYGVKD. This CDR3 is 16 amino acids long.

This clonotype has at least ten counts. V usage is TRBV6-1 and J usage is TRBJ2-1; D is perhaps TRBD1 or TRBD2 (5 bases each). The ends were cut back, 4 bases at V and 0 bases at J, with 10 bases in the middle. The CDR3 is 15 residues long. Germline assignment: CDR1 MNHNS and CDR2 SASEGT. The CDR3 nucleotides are TGTGCCAGCAGTGTGAGGGGCGGCTCCTACAATGAGCAGTTCTTC. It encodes CASSVRGGSYNEQFF.

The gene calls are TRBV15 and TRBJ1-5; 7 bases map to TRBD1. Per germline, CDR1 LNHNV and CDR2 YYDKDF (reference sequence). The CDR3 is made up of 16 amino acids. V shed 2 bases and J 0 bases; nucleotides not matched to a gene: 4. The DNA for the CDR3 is TGTGCCACCAGCAGATGGCAGGGGGATAGCAATCAGCCCCAGCATTTT. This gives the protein CATSRWQGDSNQPQHF.

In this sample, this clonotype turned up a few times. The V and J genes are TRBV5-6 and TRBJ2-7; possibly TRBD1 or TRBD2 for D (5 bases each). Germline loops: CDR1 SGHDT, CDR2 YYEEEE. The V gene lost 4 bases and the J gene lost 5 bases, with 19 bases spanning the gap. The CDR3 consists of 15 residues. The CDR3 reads CASSGTTPQSDEQYF. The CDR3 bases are TGTGCCAGCAGCGGGACGACACCCCAGTCGGACGAGCAGTACTTC.

CDR3 nucleotides: TGTGCCAGCAGAACGACAGGATTCACTGAAGCTTTCTTT. Protein sequence: CASRTTGFTEAFF. The chain carries TRBV12-3 or TRBV12-4 and TRBJ1-1, with D maybe TRBD1 (6 bases). The germline V and J ends were trimmed by 6 bases and 4 bases, with 12 bases remaining between them. The CDR3 contains 13 residues.

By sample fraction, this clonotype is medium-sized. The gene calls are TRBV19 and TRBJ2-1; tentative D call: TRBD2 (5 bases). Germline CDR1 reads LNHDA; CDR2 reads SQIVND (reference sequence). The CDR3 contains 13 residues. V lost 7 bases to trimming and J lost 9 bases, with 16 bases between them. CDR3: CASKLEAYGEQFF. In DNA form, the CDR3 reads TGTGCCAGTAAACTGGAGGCGTACGGTGAGCAGTTCTTC.

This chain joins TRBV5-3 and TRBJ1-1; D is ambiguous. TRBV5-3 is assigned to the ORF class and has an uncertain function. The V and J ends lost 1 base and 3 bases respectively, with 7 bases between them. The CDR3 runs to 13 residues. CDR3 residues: CARSLLLDTEAFF. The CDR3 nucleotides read TGTGCCAGAAGCTTGCTTTTGGACACTGAAGCTTTCTTT.

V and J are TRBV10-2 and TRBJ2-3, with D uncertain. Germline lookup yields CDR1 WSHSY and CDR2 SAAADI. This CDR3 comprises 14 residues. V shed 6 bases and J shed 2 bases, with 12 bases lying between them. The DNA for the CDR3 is TGCGCCAGCAGCCCCCTGACAACCACAGATACGCAGTATTTT. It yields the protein CASSPLTTTDTQYF.

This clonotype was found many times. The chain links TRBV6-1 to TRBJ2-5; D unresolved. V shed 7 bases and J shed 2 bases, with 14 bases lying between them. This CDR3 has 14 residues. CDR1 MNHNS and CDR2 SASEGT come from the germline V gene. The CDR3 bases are TGTGCCAGCACCGCAGCAACCTCTCAAGAGACCCAGTACTTC. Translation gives CASTAATSQETQYF.